The T cell receptor (beta chain) described here comes from a study of control samples from healthy donors and cancer patients. TCRdb keeps only in-frame clones here, not all; method: immunoSEQ multiplex PCR. The data contain 60,000 to 85,000 clones, 92% of them singletons. Unmatched junction bases numbered 6, after V lost 1 base and J lost 4 bases. CDR1 and CDR2 from the germline V gene are MNHEY and SMNVEV (reference sequence). The CDR3 length is 17 residues. The sequencing sample was made of blood. V and J are TRBV27 and TRBJ2-1; 11 nucleotides line up with TRBD2. This clonotype was sampled from an older woman in good health. The CDR3 DNA reads TGTGCCAGCAGTTTATTGCCCGGGACTAGCGGTTACAATGAGCAGTTCTTC. Translation: CASSLLPGTSGYNEQFF.